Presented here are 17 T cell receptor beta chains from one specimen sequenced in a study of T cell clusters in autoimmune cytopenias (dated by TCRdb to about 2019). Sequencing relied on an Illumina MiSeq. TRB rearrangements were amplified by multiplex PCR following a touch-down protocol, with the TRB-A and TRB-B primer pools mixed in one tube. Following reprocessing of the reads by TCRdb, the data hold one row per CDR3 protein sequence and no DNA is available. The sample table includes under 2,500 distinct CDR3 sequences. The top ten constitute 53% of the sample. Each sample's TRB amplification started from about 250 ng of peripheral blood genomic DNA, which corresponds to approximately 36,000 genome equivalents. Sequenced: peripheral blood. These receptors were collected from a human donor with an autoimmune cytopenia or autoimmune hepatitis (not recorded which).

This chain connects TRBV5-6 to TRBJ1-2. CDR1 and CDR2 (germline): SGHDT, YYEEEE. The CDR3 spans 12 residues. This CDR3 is CASSPRGRGYTF.

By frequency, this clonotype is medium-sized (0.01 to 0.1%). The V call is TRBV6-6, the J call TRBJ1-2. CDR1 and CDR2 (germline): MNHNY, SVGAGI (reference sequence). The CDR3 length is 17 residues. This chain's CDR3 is CASSYRTTWTANYGYTF.

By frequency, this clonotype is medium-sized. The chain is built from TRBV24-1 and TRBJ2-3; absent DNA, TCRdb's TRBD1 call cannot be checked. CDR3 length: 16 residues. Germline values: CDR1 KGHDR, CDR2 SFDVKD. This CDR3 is CATSDRDRGVTDTQYF.

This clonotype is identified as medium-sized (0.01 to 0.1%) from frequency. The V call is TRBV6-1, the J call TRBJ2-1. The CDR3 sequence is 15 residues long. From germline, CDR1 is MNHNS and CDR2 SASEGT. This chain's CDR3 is CASSEAGVSYNEQFF.

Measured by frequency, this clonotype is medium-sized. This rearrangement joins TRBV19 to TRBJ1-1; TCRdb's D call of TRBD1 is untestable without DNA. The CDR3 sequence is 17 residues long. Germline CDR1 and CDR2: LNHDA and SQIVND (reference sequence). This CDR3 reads CASSIWGGAERNTEAFF.

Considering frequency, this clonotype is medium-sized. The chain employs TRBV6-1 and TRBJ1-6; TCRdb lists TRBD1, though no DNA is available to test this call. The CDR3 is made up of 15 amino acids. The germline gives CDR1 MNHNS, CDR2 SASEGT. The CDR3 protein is CASSVRGAGNSPLHF.

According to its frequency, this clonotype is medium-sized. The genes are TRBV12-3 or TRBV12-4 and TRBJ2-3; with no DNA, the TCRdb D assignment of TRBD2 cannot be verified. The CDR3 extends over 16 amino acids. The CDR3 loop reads CASSLDSSGALDTQYF.

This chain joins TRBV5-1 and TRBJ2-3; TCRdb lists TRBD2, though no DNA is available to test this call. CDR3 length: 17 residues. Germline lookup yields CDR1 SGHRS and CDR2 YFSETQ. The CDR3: CASSLGLAGPQGDTQYF.

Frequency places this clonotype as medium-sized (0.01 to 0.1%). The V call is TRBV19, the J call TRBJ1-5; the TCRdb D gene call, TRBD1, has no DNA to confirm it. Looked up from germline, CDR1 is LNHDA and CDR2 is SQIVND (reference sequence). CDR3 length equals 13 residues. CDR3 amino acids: CASRTGRRQPQHF. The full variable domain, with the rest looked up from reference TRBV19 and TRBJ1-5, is DGGITQSPKYLFRKEGQNVTLSCEQNLNHDAMYWYRQDPGQGLRLIYYSQIVNDFQKGDIAEGYSVSREKKESFPLTVTSAQKNPTAFYLCASRTGRRQPQHFGDGTRLSIL.

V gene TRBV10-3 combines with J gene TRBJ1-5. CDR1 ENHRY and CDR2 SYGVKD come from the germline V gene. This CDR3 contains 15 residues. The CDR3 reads CAISEGLRDNQPQHF.

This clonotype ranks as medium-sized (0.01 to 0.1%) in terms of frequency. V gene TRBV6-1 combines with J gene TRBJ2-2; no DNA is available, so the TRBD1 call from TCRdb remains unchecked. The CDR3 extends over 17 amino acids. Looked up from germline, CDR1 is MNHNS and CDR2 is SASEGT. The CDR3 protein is CASSAPGGGVNTGELFF.

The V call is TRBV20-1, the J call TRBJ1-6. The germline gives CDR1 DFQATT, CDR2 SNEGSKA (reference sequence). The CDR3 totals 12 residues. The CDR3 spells CSARAQNSPLHF.

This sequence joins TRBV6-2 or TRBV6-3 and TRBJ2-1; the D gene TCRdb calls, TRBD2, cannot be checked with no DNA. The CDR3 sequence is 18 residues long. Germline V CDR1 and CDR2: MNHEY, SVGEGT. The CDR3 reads CASSLSGTSGGGVDKQFF.

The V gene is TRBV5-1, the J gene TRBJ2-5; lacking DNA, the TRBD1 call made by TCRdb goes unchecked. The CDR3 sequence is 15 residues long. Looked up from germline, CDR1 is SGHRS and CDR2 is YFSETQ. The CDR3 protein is CASSFSPGQQETQYF.

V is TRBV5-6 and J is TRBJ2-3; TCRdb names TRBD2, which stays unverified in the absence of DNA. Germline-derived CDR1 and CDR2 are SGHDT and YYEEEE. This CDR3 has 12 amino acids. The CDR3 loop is CASSSGVDTQYF.

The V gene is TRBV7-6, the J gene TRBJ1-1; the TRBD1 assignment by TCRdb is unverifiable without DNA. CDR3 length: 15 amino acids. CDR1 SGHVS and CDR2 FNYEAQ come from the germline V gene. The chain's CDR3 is CASSLGTGVNTEAFF. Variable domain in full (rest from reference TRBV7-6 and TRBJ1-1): GAGVSQSPRYKVTKRGQDVALRCDPISGHVSLYWYRQALGQGPEFLTYFNYEAQQDKSGLPNDRFSAERPEGSISTLTIQRTEQRDSAMYRCASSLGTGVNTEAFFGQGTRLTVV.

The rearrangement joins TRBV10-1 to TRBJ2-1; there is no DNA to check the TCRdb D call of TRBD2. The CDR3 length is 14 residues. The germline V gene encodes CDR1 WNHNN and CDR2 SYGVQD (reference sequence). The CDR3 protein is CASSEQREYNEQFF.